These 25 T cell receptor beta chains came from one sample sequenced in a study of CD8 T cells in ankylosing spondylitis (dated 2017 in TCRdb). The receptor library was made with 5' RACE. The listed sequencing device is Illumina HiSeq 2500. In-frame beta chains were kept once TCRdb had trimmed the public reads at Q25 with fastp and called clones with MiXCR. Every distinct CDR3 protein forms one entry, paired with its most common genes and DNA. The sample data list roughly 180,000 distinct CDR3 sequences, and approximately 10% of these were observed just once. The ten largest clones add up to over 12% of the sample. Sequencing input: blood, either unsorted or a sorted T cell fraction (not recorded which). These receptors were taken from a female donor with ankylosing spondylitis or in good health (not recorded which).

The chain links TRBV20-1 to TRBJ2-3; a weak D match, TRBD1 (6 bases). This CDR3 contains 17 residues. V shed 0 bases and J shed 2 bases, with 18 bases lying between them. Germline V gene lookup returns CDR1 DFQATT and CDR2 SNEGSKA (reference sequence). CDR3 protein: CSARDWGLPKPTDTQYF. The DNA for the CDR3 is TGCAGTGCTAGAGATTGGGGGCTACCGAAGCCCACAGATACGCAGTATTTT.

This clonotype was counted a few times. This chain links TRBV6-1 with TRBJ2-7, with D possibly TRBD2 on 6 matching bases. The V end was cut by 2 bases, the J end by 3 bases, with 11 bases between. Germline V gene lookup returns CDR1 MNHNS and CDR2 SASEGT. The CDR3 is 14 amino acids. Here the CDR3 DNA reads TGTGCCAGCAGTGAATCCCTCGGGAGCTACGAGCAGTACTTC. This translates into CASSESLGSYEQYF.

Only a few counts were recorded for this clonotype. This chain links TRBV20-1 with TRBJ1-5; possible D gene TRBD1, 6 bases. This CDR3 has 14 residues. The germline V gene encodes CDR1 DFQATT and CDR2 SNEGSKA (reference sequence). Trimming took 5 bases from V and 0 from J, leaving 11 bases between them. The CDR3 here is CSAVDSYSNQPQHF. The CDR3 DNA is TGCAGTGCTGTGGACAGTTATAGCAATCAGCCCCAGCATTTT.

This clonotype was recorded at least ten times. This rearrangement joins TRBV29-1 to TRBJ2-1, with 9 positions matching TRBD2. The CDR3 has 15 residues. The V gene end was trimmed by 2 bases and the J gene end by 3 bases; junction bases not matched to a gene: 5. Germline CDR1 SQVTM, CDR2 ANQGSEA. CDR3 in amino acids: CSVEPGTSFYNEQFF. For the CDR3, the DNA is TGCAGCGTTGAACCGGGGACTAGCTTCTACAATGAGCAGTTCTTC.

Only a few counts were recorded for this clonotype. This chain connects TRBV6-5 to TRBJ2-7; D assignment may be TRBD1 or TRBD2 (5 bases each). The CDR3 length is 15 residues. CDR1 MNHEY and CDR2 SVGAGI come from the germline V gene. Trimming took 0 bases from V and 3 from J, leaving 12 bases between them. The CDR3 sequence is CASSYSTGQDYEQYF. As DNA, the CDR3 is TGTGCCAGCAGTTACTCGACGGGGCAGGACTACGAGCAGTACTTC.

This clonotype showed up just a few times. The CDR3 loop reads CASSPFSGGEQFF. In nucleotides, the CDR3 is TGTGCCAGCAGCCCCTTCTCAGGGGGTGAGCAGTTCTTC. The gene calls are TRBV7-3 and TRBJ2-1; 7 nucleotides match TRBD1. Germline loops: CDR1 SGHTA, CDR2 FQGTGA. The CDR3 spans 13 residues. J gave up 9 bases and V 5 bases, and 7 bases lay outside the gene matches.

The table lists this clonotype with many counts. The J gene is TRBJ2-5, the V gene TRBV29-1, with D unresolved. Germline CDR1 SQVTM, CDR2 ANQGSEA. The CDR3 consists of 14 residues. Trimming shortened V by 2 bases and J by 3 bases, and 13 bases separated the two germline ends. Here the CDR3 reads CSVERLTEEETQYF. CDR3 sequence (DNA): TGCAGCGTTGAACGTCTGACGGAAGAAGAGACCCAGTACTTC.

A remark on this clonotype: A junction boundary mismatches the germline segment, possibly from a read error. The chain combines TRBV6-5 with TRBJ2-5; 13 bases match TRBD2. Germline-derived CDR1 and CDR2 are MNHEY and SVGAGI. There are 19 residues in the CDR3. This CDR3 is CASSYAGTSGDSGQETRYF. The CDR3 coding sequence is TGTGCCAGCAGTTACGCCGGGACTAGCGGGGATTCGGGACAAGAGACCCGGTACTTC.

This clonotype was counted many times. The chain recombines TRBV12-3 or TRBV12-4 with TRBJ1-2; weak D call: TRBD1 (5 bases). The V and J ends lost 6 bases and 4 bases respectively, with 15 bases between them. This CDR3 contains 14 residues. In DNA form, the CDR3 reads TGTGCCAGCAGCCGGGCCCCGAGGGGCTATGGCTACACCTTC. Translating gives CASSRAPRGYGYTF.

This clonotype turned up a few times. The CDR3 DNA sequence: TGTGCCACCTCGGGACAGGGAATTGCCGGGGAGCTGTTTTTT. Amino acid sequence: CATSGQGIAGELFF. This chain uses TRBV7-9 with TRBJ2-2; 9 bases are shared with TRBD1. The length of the CDR3 is 14 residues. Germline lookup yields CDR1 SEHNR and CDR2 FQNEAQ (reference sequence). Unmatched junction bases numbered 9, after V lost 10 bases and J lost 6 bases.

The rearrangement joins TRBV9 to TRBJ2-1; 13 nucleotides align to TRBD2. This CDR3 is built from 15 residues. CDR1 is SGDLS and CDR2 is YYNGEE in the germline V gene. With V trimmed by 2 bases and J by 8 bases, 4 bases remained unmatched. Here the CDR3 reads CASSVTSGRVDEQFF. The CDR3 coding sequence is TGTGCCAGCAGCGTTACTAGCGGGAGGGTCGATGAGCAGTTCTTC.

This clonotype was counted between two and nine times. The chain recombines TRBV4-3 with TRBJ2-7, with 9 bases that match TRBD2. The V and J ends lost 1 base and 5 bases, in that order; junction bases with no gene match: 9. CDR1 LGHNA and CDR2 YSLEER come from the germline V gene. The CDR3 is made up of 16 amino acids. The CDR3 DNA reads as TGCGCCAGCAGCCAAGTTAGCGGGAGTTTTTTGGACGAGCAGTACTTC. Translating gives CASSQVSGSFLDEQYF.

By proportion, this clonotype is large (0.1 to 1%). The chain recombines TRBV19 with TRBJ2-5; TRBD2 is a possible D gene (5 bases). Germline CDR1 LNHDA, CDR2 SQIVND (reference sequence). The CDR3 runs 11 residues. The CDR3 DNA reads TGTAAACGGGCCACGGGGGAGACCCAGTACTTC. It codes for CKRATGETQYF.

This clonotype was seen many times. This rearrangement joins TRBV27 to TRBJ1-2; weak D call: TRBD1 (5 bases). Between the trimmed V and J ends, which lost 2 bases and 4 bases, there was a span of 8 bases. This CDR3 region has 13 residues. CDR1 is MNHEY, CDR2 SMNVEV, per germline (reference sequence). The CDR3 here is CASSLTGGYGYTF. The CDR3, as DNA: TGTGCCAGCAGTTTAACAGGAGGCTATGGCTACACCTTC.

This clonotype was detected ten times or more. The CDR3 reads CASKTETGEAFF. In DNA form, the CDR3 reads TGTGCCAGCAAGACTGAGACAGGTGAAGCTTTCTTT. V gene TRBV7-7 combines with J gene TRBJ1-1; TRBD1 is a possible D gene (6 bases). V lost 7 bases and J lost 7, with 13 bases in between. From germline, CDR1 is SSHAT and CDR2 FNYEAQ (reference sequence). CDR3 length: 12 amino acids. Full variable domain (outside the CDR3, taken from reference TRBV7-7 and TRBJ1-1): GAGVSQSPRYKVTKRGQDVTLRCDPISSHATLYWYQQALGQGPEFLTYFNYEAQPDKSGLPSDRFSAERPEGSISTLTIQRTEQRDSAMYRCASKTETGEAFFGQGTRLTVV.

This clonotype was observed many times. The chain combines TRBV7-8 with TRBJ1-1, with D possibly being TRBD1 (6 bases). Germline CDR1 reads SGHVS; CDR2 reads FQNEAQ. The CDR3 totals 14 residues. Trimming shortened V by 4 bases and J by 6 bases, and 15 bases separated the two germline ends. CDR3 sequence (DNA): TGTGCCAGCAGCTCCCCTGAAGGGGGGGCTGAAGCTTTCTTT. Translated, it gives CASSSPEGGAEAFF.

The CDR3 DNA sequence: TGTGCCAGCAGTTTAAGTGCAGGCTACTACGAGCAGTACTTC. Protein sequence: CASSLSAGYYEQYF. V and J are TRBV27 and TRBJ2-7, with D unclear. The germline V and J ends were trimmed by 2 bases and 3 bases, with 11 bases remaining between them. Germline V gene data show CDR1 as MNHEY and CDR2 as SMNVEV (reference sequence). The CDR3 runs to 14 residues.

The CDR3 DNA is TGTGCCAGCAGCACGGTCAGCTCCTACAATGAGCAGTTCTTC. It codes for CASSTVSSYNEQFF. This sequence joins TRBV7-9 and TRBJ2-1; no reliable D call. The CDR3 runs 14 residues. The germline V gene encodes CDR1 SEHNR and CDR2 FQNEAQ (reference sequence). V gave up 5 bases and J gave up 0 bases, with 8 bases separating them.

The CDR3 nucleotides read TGTGCCAGCAGTCAACGGGGGGTCACAGATACGCAGTATTTT. It specifies CASSQRGVTDTQYF. The J gene is TRBJ2-3, the V gene TRBV12-3 or TRBV12-4; TRBD2 matches 7 bases. J gave up 2 bases and V 5 bases, and 4 bases lay outside the gene matches. The CDR3 length is 14 residues.

The chain's CDR3 is CSARRRGELFF. The CDR3, as DNA: TGCAGTGCTAGACGCCGTGGGGAGCTGTTTTTT. The V call is TRBV20-1, the J call TRBJ2-2; D call uncertain. From germline, CDR1 is DFQATT and CDR2 SNEGSKA (reference sequence). Trimming removed 2 bases at V and 8 bases at J, with 6 bases between. CDR3 length equals 11 residues.

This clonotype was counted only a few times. The CDR3 here is CASSLRQGINNEQFF. The CDR3 DNA follows: TGTGCCAGCAGCTTAAGGCAGGGTATTAACAATGAGCAGTTCTTC. The chain carries TRBV7-6 and TRBJ2-1, with TRBD1 as a possible D gene (5 bases). Trimming removed 2 bases from V and 5 bases from J, with 13 bases in between. CDR1 SGHVS and CDR2 FNYEAQ come from the germline V gene. The CDR3 covers 15 residues.

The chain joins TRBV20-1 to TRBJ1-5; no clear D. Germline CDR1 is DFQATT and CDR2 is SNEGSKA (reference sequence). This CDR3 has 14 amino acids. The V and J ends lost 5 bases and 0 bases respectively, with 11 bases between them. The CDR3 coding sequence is TGCAGTGCTGCTTCGGTCAATAGCAATCAGCCCCAGCATTTT. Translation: CSAASVNSNQPQHF.

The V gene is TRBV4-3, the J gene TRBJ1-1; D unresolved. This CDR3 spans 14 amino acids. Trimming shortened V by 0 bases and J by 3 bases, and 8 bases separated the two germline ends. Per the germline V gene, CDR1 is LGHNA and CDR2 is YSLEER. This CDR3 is CASSQDRRDTEAFF. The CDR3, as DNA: TGCGCCAGCAGCCAAGATCGACGGGACACTGAAGCTTTCTTT.

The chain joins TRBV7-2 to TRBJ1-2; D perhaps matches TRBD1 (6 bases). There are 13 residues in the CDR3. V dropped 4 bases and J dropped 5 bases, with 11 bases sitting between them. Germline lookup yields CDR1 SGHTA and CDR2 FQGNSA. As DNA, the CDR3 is TGTGCCAGCAGCTACGGGGGCGAGTATGGCTACACCTTC. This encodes CASSYGGEYGYTF.

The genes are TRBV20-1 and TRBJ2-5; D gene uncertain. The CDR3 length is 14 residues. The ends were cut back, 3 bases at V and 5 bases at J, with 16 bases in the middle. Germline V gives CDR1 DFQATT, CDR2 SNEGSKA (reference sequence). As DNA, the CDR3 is TGCAGTGCTAGGGGGTTGAACCTTGGGGAGACCCAGTACTTC. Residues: CSARGLNLGETQYF.